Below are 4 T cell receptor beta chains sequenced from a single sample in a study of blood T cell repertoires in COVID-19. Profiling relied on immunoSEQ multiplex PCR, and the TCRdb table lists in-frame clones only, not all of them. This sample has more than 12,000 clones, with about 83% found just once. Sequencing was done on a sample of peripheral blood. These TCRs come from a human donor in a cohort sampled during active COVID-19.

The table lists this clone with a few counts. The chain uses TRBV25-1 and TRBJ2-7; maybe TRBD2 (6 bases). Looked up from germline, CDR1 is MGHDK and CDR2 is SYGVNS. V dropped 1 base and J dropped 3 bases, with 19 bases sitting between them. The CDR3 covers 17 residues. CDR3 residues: CASSESPGDSSHYEQYF. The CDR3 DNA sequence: TGTGCCAGCAGTGAATCCCCCGGGGACTCGTCCCACTACGAGCAGTACTTC.

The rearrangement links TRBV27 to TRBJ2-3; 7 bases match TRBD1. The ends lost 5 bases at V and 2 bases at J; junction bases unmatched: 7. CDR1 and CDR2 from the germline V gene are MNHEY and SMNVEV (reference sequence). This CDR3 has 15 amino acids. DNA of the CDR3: TGTGCCAGCAGTATCTGGGACAGAAACACAGATACGCAGTATTTT. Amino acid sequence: CASSIWDRNTDTQYF.

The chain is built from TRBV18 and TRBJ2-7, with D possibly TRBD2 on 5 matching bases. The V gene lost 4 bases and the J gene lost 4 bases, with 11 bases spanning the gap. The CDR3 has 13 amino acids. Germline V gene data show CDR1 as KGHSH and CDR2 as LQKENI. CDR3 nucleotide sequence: TGTGCCAGCTCACGTCCGGACTTATACGAGCAGTACTTC. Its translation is CASSRPDLYEQYF.

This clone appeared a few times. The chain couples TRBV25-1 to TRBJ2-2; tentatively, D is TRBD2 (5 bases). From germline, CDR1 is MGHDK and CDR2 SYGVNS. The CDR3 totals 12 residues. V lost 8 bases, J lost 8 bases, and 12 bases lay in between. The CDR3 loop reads CASSDWAGELFF. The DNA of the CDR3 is TGTGCCAGCTCGGACTGGGCAGGGGAGCTGTTTTTT.